This T cell receptor (beta chain) derives from a study of patients and donors after allogeneic stem cell transplantation. Germline CDR1 SGDLS, CDR2 YYNGEE. This CDR3 spans 14 amino acids. Trimming took 3 bases from V and 5 from J; bases not matched to a gene: 6. One entry per CDR3 protein results from TCRdb running MiXCR on the RT-PCR reads. The sample comprises some 880,000 distinct CDR3 sequences, roughly 17% of which are singletons, and 5% to 6.5% rests with the top ten. The clonotype was recovered from a human donor who was either an allogeneic HSCT recipient or a stem cell or donor lymphocyte infusion donor (not recorded which). It is not recorded whose cells these are; they may come from a transplant donor. The chain combines TRBV9 with TRBJ2-5; the match to TRBD1 covers 8 bases. Sequencing was performed on blood, either unsorted or a sorted T cell fraction (not recorded which). Here the CDR3 reads CASSDPGQAETQYF. The CDR3 coding sequence is TGTGCCAGCAGCGACCCGGGACAGGCCGAGACCCAGTACTTC.